These T cell receptor beta chains were read from a single sample in a study of blood T cells in healthy people across ages. From the 5' RACE reads, TCRdb called clonotypes with MiXCR, one entry per CDR3 protein. The table lists fewer than 1,000,000 distinct CDR3 sequences, 46% of them singletons. Source material: blood. These receptors were taken from a man at least 80 years old in good health. Each CDR3 is given with its conserved first and last residue. The D gene is left open where the match is weak. Clone size is not always given. Where it is, it says once, few, many or a class for expanded clones.

>TRBD1|TRBJ1-6|TRBV10-3|few
CAIRAGTENSPLHF
TGTGCCATCAGGGCCGGGACAGAGAATTCACCCCTCCACTTT
>.|TRBJ1-4|TRBV7-2|few
CASSTRQWEKLFF
TGTGCCAGCAGCACCCGACAGTGGGAAAAACTGTTTTTT
>TRBD2|TRBJ2-1|TRBV15|many
CATSGGGSYNEQFF
TGTGCCACCAGCGGCGGGGGGTCCTACAATGAGCAGTTCTTC
>.|TRBJ2-2|TRBV4-2|.
CASSQDSNRLTGELFF
TGTGCCAGCAGCCAAGATTCTAACAGACTCACCGGGGAGCTGTTTTTT
>TRBD2|TRBJ2-5|TRBV7-8|few
CASSFLAAYQETQYF
TGTGCCAGCAGCTTCCTAGCGGCATACCAAGAGACCCAGTACTTC
>TRBD1|TRBJ2-5|TRBV7-2|.
CASRAGTGEETQYF
TGTGCCAGCCGAGCTGGGACAGGGGAAGAGACCCAGTACTTC
>TRBD1|TRBJ2-5|TRBV11-2|.
CASSSTGFQGETQYF
TGTGCCAGCAGCTCGACAGGGTTCCAGGGGGAGACCCAGTACTTC
>.|TRBJ2-1|TRBV5-1|.
CASSLGSVGSSYNEQFF
TGCGCCAGCAGCTTGGGGTCGGTGGGCAGCTCCTACAATGAGCAGTTCTTC
>TRBD2|TRBJ2-1|TRBV12-3/TRBV12-4|.
CASSLHPSGGPLNYNEQFF
TGTGCCAGCAGTTTACATCCTAGCGGGGGGCCTCTCAACTACAATGAGCAGTTCTTC
>.|TRBJ2-1|TRBV10-3|.
CAISESRERNNEQFF
TGTGCCATCAGTGAGTCTCGGGAGAGAAACAATGAGCAGTTCTTC
>.|TRBJ1-1|TRBV4-3|few
CASSQVLKVDTEAFF
TGCGCCAGCAGCCAAGTCCTCAAGGTGGACACTGAAGCTTTCTTT
>.|TRBJ2-7|TRBV7-3|.
CASSLSHSHEQYF
TGTGCCAGCAGCTTAAGCCATTCCCACGAGCAGTACTTC
>.|TRBJ2-1|TRBV20-1|few
CSALTLNEQFF
TGCAGTGCTTTGACACTCAATGAGCAGTTCTTC
>TRBD1|TRBJ2-5|TRBV4-2|.
CASSQTSWGQVNRYF
TGTGCCAGCAGCCAAACCTCCTGGGGACAGGTAAATCGGTACTTC
>.|TRBJ2-7|TRBV7-2|.
CASSLAWSSKYF
TGTGCCAGCAGCTTAGCGTGGTCTTCCAAGTACTTC
>.|TRBJ2-7|TRBV6-5|once
CASTPGQSREQYF
TGTGCCAGCACCCCCGGGCAATCGAGGGAGCAGTACTTC
>TRBD2|TRBJ2-5|TRBV7-9|.
CASSKTSGIGEQYF
TGTGCCTCTAGTAAAACTAGCGGGATTGGGGAGCAGTACTTC
>TRBD2|TRBJ2-7|TRBV29-1|.
CSSASGSGEQYF
TGCAGCTCTGCTAGCGGGAGCGGCGAGCAGTACTTC
>TRBD2|TRBJ2-7|TRBV20-1|.
CSARGGVAGHNEQYF
TGCAGTGCTAGAGGCGGAGTAGCGGGCCACAATGAGCAGTACTTC
>.|TRBJ2-7|TRBV5-5|few
CASTSDGYEQYF
TGTGCCAGCACCTCCGACGGTTACGAGCAGTACTTC
>TRBD1|TRBJ1-4|TRBV12-3/TRBV12-4|few
CASSGGQGLEKLFF
TGTGCCAGCAGTGGGGGACAGGGACTCGAAAAACTGTTTTTT
>TRBD2|TRBJ2-1|TRBV18|.
CASSPDGAGGLLFF
TGTGCCAGCTCACCGGACGGGGCGGGAGGGCTCCTGTTCTTC
>.|TRBJ2-2|TRBV7-8|.
CASSFRVFTGELFF
TGTGCCAGCAGTTTCAGGGTTTTCACCGGGGAGCTGTTTTTT
>.|TRBJ2-7|TRBV18|.
CASSGQRSSYEQYF
TGTGCCAGCTCAGGGCAGAGGAGCTCCTACGAGCAGTACTTC
>.|TRBJ2-1|TRBV4-2|.
CASSQDREEQFF
TGTGCCAGCAGCCAAGATAGGGAGGAGCAGTTCTTC
>.|TRBJ2-5|TRBV20-1|few
CSARVAGETQYF
TGCAGTGCTAGAGTAGCCGGTGAGACCCAGTACTTC
>.|TRBJ2-1|TRBV7-8|.
CASSLGIRSSSYNEQFF
TGTGCCAGCAGCTTGGGTATAAGGTCGAGCTCCTACAATGAGCAGTTCTTC
>.|TRBJ1-1|TRBV11-2|many
CASSLFTRNTEAFF
TGTGCCAGCAGCTTGTTTACACGAAACACTGAAGCTTTCTTT
>.|TRBJ2-5|TRBV20-1|.
CSARAPTGLETQYF
TGCAGTGCTAGAGCTCCGACAGGTCTCGAGACCCAGTACTTC
>.|TRBJ2-2|TRBV2|.
CASKETGELFF
TGTGCCAGCAAGGAGACCGGGGAGCTGTTTTTT
>.|TRBJ2-7|TRBV11-3|.
CDWVYEQYF
TGTGATTGGGTCTACGAGCAGTACTTC
>.|TRBJ2-3|TRBV9|.
CASSVGNPQTDTQYF
TGTGCCAGCAGCGTAGGAAACCCCCAAACAGATACGCAGTATTTT